These 28 T cell receptor beta chains were sequenced from one sample in a study of T cell changes during pregnancy in multiple sclerosis. This table comes from immunoSEQ multiplex PCR, and its TCRdb copy is limited to in-frame clones, with some not included. The sample includes approximately 90,000 clones, 91% of them seen just once. Sequencing used peripheral blood, obtained in the first trimester of pregnancy. These receptors were taken from a female donor with multiple sclerosis, enrolled in a pregnancy study.

V and J are TRBV11-2 and TRBJ2-2, with D uncertain. CDR1 is SGHAT, CDR2 FQNNGV, per germline. CDR3 length: 14 amino acids. The V end was cut by 4 bases, the J end by 1 base, with 7 bases between. The CDR3 spells CASSWYLNTGELFF. In DNA form, the CDR3 reads TGTGCCAGCAGCTGGTACTTGAACACCGGGGAGCTGTTTTTT. The full variable domain, in which reference TRBV11-2 and TRBJ2-2 provide the parts outside the CDR3, is EAGVAQSPRYKIIEKRQSVAFWCNPISGHATLYWYQQILGQGPKLLIQFQNNGVVDDSQLPKDRFSAERLKGVDSTLKIQPAKLEDSAVYLCASSWYLNTGELFFGEGSRLTVL.

The chain has TRBV6-5 and TRBJ2-1, with D possibly being TRBD1 (6 bases). Trimming stripped 8 bases from V and 7 bases from J, with 12 bases between. CDR3 length: 12 amino acids. CDR1 is MNHEY, CDR2 SVGAGI, per germline. As DNA, the CDR3 is TGTGCCAGCCAGGGGAATATGAATGAGCAGTTCTTC. Its translation: CASQGNMNEQFF.

This clone was seen once. The genes are TRBV18 and TRBJ2-1; 14 positions agree with TRBD2. Germline V lookup: CDR1 KGHSH, CDR2 LQKENI. The CDR3 is 16 amino acids. J was trimmed by 6 bases and V by 3 bases; bases with no gene match: 4. The CDR3 region is CASSPPGTSGSNEQFF. CDR3 bases: TGTGCCAGCTCACCCCCCGGGACTAGCGGGAGCAATGAGCAGTTCTTC.

The chain is built from TRBV30 and TRBJ2-1; D perhaps matches TRBD2 (5 bases). Trimming removed 5 bases at V and 6 bases at J, with 20 bases between. Per the germline V gene, CDR1 is GTSNPN and CDR2 is SVGIG (reference sequence). This CDR3 is built from 15 residues. The CDR3 nucleotides are TGTGCCTGGTCCCCCGGGATCGGGGTAAGCAATGAGCAGTTCTTC. This codes for CAWSPGIGVSNEQFF.

The rearrangement uses TRBV4-3 and TRBJ1-2; D is unclear. The CDR3 sequence is 15 residues long. V lost 0 bases and J lost 3, with 11 bases in between. Germline V gene sequence: CDR1 LGHNA, CDR2 YSLEER. CDR3 nucleotides: TGCGCCAGCAGCCAAGATCCAGGTATGGACTATGGCTACACCTTC. It translates to CASSQDPGMDYGYTF.

The gene calls are TRBV7-9 and TRBJ2-1, with 10 positions matching TRBD2. The CDR3 loop spans 15 amino acids. Germline V gene lookup returns CDR1 SEHNR and CDR2 FQNEAQ (reference sequence). V lost 5 bases, J lost 3 bases, and 4 bases stayed unmatched. CDR3 DNA: TGTGCCAGCAGCCCCGGACTAGCGGTCTACAATGAGCAGTTCTTC. Encoded protein: CASSPGLAVYNEQFF.

The chain combines TRBV18 with TRBJ2-1, with TRBD2 as a possible D gene (5 bases). This CDR3 is 16 amino acids long. V lost 5 bases and J lost 1, with 15 bases in between. CDR1 is KGHSH and CDR2 is LQKENI in the germline V gene. CDR3: CASSALPGNSYNEQFF. The CDR3 bases are TGTGCCAGCTCAGCTTTGCCGGGGAATTCCTACAATGAGCAGTTCTTC.

V and J are TRBV7-8 and TRBJ2-1; 16 bases agree with TRBD2. V shed 5 bases and J 10 bases; nucleotides not matched to a gene: 8. CDR3 length: 16 residues. CDR1 is SGHVS, CDR2 FQNEAQ, per germline. Written as DNA, the CDR3 is TGTGCCAGCAGCCCACCGGGACTAGCGGGAGGGGGGGAGCAGTTCTTC. Its translation: CASSPPGLAGGGEQFF.

This chain links TRBV28 with TRBJ2-7, with D tentatively TRBD2 (5 bases). The CDR3 runs 13 residues. With 3 bases removed from V and 6 bases from J, the gap between germline ends came to 12 bases. CDR1 and CDR2 from the germline V gene are MDHEN and SYDVKM. The CDR3 loop is CASSFVVGGEQYF. The CDR3 nucleotides read TGTGCCAGCAGTTTTGTGGTTGGAGGCGAGCAGTACTTC.

The CDR3 region has the DNA TGTGCCAGCAGCTCAACGAAGCCTCCTAGCGGGACCCGCTACGAGCAGTACTTC. As protein: CASSSTKPPSGTRYEQYF. This chain uses TRBV7-9 with TRBJ2-7; 9 bases match TRBD2. This CDR3 region has 18 residues. The V segment lost 4 bases and the J segment 3 bases; nucleotides outside the gene matches: 16. The V gene's germline CDR1 is SEHNR and CDR2 FQNEAQ (reference sequence).

The V and J genes are TRBV7-8 and TRBJ1-1; weak D call: TRBD1 (6 bases). CDR3 length: 15 residues. CDR1 SGHVS and CDR2 FQNEAQ come from the germline V gene. Trimming removed 5 bases at V and 1 base at J, with 14 bases between. The CDR3 loop is CASSTRQAENTEAFF. CDR3 DNA sequence: TGTGCCAGCAGCACAAGACAGGCAGAGAACACTGAAGCTTTCTTT.

This sequence joins TRBV7-2 and TRBJ2-3; 8 bases line up with TRBD2. This CDR3 is 17 amino acids long. The V gene's germline CDR1 is SGHTA and CDR2 FQGNSA. J lost 5 bases, V lost 2 bases, and 12 bases had no gene match. In nucleotides, the CDR3 is TGTGCCAGCAGCTTAATCCCCGGGAGGGCCCGGGGAGATACGCAGTATTTT. This translates into CASSLIPGRARGDTQYF.

The chain recombines TRBV30 with TRBJ2-6; TRBD2 agrees at 7 bases. V lost 8 bases to trimming and J lost 2 bases; unmatched junction nucleotides: 6. The CDR3 consists of 14 residues. Germline V gene data show CDR1 as GTSNPN and CDR2 as SVGIG (reference sequence). CDR3 sequence: CAMGGSAGANVLTF. The CDR3 bases are TGTGCCATGGGGGGGTCAGCTGGGGCCAACGTCCTGACTTTC.

This sequence joins TRBV18 and TRBJ1-1; 7 nucleotides agree with TRBD1. Germline CDR1 KGHSH, CDR2 LQKENI. The CDR3 runs 15 residues. The ends lost 6 bases at V and 0 bases at J; junction bases unmatched: 7. CDR3 amino acids: CASSRGGGVNTEAFF. The CDR3 region has the DNA TGTGCCAGCTCTCGAGGGGGCGGCGTGAACACTGAAGCTTTCTTT.

The sample holds one count of this clone. The V call is TRBV19, the J call TRBJ1-2; TRBD1 matches at 9 bases. The V and J ends lost 6 bases and 3 bases, in that order; junction bases with no gene match: 17. Looked up from germline, CDR1 is LNHDA and CDR2 is SQIVND (reference sequence). This CDR3 has 18 amino acids. CDR3 sequence: CASSFETFPGTGYYGYTF. For the CDR3, the DNA is TGTGCCAGTAGCTTCGAGACGTTTCCCGGGACAGGGTACTATGGCTACACCTTC.

V gene TRBV5-1 combines with J gene TRBJ2-4; 8 nucleotides match TRBD2. This CDR3 comprises 15 residues. J gave up 0 bases and V 4 bases, and 3 bases lay outside the gene matches. Germline values: CDR1 SGHRS, CDR2 YFSETQ. The CDR3 loop reads CASSPGGIAKNIQYF. The CDR3 DNA reads as TGCGCCAGCAGCCCGGGGGGGATAGCCAAAAACATTCAGTACTTC. Full variable domain (missing parts from reference TRBV5-1 and TRBJ2-4): KAGVTQTPRYLIKTRGQQVTLSCSPISGHRSVSWYQQTPGQGLQFLFEYFSETQRNKGNFPGRFSGRQFSNSRSEMNVSTLELGDSALYLCASSPGGIAKNIQYFGAGTRLSVL.

The sample holds one count of this clone. The chain has TRBV5-6 and TRBJ1-1; D unresolved. The ends were cut back, 4 bases at V and 0 bases at J, with 7 bases in the middle. Germline values: CDR1 SGHDT, CDR2 YYEEEE. CDR3 length equals 13 residues. CDR3: CASSQTVNTEAFF. The CDR3 nucleotides read TGTGCCAGCAGCCAAACAGTGAACACTGAAGCTTTCTTT.

On this clone itself: Germline and junction disagree at one end, which may indicate a read error. The V call is TRBV6-6, the J call TRBJ2-7; maybe TRBD2 (6 bases). CDR1 and CDR2 from the germline V gene are MNHNY and SVGAGI (reference sequence). This CDR3 is built from 12 residues. CDR3 nucleotides: TGCGCCACGCGGGATTATCACTACGAGCAGTACTTC. It encodes CATRDYHYEQYF.

The V call is TRBV5-4, the J call TRBJ1-2, with D tentatively TRBD1 (5 bases). V was pared by 1 base and J by 7 bases, with 17 bases between. The V gene's germline CDR1 is SGHNT and CDR2 YYREEE (reference sequence). The CDR3 runs to 15 residues. Here the CDR3 DNA reads TGTGCCAGCAGCTTGATGTTTCGAGGGGAGGGTGGCTACACCTTC. The encoded protein is CASSLMFRGEGGYTF.

This clone came up once. The CDR3 sequence: CSVGGLAGATDTQYF. The CDR3 nucleotides are TGCAGCGTTGGGGGACTAGCGGGAGCCACAGATACGCAGTATTTT. This chain joins TRBV29-1 and TRBJ2-3; 14 bases align to TRBD2. CDR1 is SQVTM and CDR2 is ANQGSEA in the germline V gene. This CDR3 has 15 residues. V shed 4 bases, J shed 2 bases, and the junction held 2 bases outside the gene matches.

This clone has just one count. The chain joins TRBV18 to TRBJ1-2; the match to TRBD1 covers 7 bases. CDR3 length equals 15 residues. The germline CDR1 and CDR2 sequences are KGHSH and LQKENI. V lost 0 bases, J lost 0 bases, and 1 base stayed unmatched. The CDR3 loop is CASSPPQGANYGYTF. CDR3 bases: TGTGCCAGCTCACCACCCCAGGGGGCTAACTATGGCTACACCTTC.

The chain employs TRBV2 and TRBJ2-7; tentative D call: TRBD1 (6 bases). The CDR3 covers 13 residues. Germline CDR1 is SNHLY and CDR2 is FYNNEI. Trimming left V 3 bases short and J 0 bases short, with 6 bases between. As DNA, the CDR3 is TGTGCCAGCAGTGAGGACAGCTCCTACGAGCAGTACTTC. Its translation is CASSEDSSYEQYF.

V gene TRBV30 combines with J gene TRBJ1-2; no reliable D call. The V end was cut by 3 bases, the J end by 6 bases, with 17 bases between. The CDR3 consists of 14 residues. The germline V gene has CDR1 GTSNPN and CDR2 SVGIG (reference sequence). CDR3 in amino acids: CAWRNGEAGDGYTF. CDR3 sequence (DNA): TGTGCCTGGAGGAATGGGGAGGCGGGCGATGGCTACACCTTC.

The chain carries TRBV5-1 and TRBJ1-2; D perhaps matches TRBD1 (5 bases). CDR1 and CDR2 from the germline V gene are SGHRS and YFSETQ. The V end was cut by 0 bases, the J end by 3 bases, with 12 bases between. The CDR3 contains 15 residues. Here the CDR3 DNA reads TGCGCCAGCAGCTTGGGGGGGGGATTGGACTATGGCTACACCTTC. Encoded protein: CASSLGGGLDYGYTF.

This clone came up once. The V and J genes are TRBV15 and TRBJ1-2, with D possibly TRBD1 on 5 matching bases. CDR1 is LNHNV, CDR2 YYDKDF, per germline (reference sequence). This CDR3 has 14 residues. The germline V and J ends were trimmed by 2 bases and 4 bases, with 11 bases remaining between them. The CDR3 DNA follows: TGTGCCACCAGCAGATCGGACATCCTCTATGGCTACACCTTC. Translating it yields CATSRSDILYGYTF.

The chain uses TRBV28 and TRBJ1-1; 7 positions match TRBD1. There are 15 residues in the CDR3. CDR1 is MDHEN, CDR2 SYDVKM, per germline. Trimming removed 6 bases from V and 7 bases from J; junction bases left unmatched: 14. CDR3 sequence (DNA): TGTGCCAGCAGGAAAGGTAAACAGGGGCCTGGTGAAGCTTTCTTT. Translated, it gives CASRKGKQGPGEAFF. Drawing the rest from reference TRBV28 and TRBJ1-1, the complete variable domain is DVKVTQSSRYLVKRTGEKVFLECVQDMDHENMFWYRQDPGLGLRLIYFSYDVKMKEKGDIPEGYSVSREKKERFSLILESASTNQTSMYLCASRKGKQGPGEAFFGQGTRLTVV.

The rearrangement joins TRBV19 to TRBJ2-7; D may be TRBD1 (6 bases). The germline V and J ends were trimmed by 2 bases and 0 bases, with 14 bases remaining between them. The V gene's germline CDR1 is LNHDA and CDR2 SQIVND (reference sequence). The CDR3 covers 16 residues. The CDR3 DNA reads as TGTGCCAGTAGTATAACCAGGGGCCGGAGCTCCTACGAGCAGTACTTC. The encoded protein is CASSITRGRSSYEQYF.

The chain has TRBV28 and TRBJ1-4; D perhaps matches TRBD1 (6 bases). Germline CDR1 MDHEN, CDR2 SYDVKM. The CDR3 covers 15 residues. Between the trimmed V and J ends, which lost 3 bases and 7 bases, there was a span of 15 bases. The CDR3 loop reads CASSFSGGRAEKLFF. The CDR3 bases are TGTGCCAGCAGTTTTAGCGGGGGGCGCGCTGAAAAACTGTTTTTT.